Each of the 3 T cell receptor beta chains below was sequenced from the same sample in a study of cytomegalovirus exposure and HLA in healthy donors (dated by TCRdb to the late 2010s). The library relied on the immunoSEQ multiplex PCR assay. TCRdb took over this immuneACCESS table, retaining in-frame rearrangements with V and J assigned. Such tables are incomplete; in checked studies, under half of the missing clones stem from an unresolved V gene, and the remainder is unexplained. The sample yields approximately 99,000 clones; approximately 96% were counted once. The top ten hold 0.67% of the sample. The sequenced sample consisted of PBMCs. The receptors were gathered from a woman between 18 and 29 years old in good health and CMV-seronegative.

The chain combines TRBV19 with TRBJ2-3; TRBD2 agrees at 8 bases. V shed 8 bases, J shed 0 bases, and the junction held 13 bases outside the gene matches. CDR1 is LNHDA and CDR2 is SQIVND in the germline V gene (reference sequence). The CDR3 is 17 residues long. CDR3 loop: CASPGRGAGTSTDTQYF. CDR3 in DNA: TGTGCCAGTCCAGGGCGGGGGGCCGGGACTAGCACAGATACGCAGTATTTT.

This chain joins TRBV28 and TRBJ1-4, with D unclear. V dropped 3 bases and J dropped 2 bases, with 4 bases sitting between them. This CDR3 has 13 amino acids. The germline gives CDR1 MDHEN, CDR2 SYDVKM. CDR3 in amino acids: CASSFSTNEKLFF. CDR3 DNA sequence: TGTGCCAGCAGTTTCTCGACTAATGAAAAACTGTTTTTT.

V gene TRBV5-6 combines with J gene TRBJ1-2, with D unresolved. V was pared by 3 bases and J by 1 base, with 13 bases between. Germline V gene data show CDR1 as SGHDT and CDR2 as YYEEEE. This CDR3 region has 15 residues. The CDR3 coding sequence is TGTGCCAGCAGCTCACAGTTCATTTATAACTATGGCTACACCTTC. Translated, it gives CASSSQFIYNYGYTF.